These 11 T cell receptor beta chains were all obtained from the same sample, sequenced in a study of technical replicates of blood from four donors. Generated by immunoSEQ multiplex PCR, the TCRdb table keeps only in-frame clones and is missing some. The data show 74,000 or so clones, about 96% seen once. Sequencing used T cells isolated from PBMCs. The receptors were sampled from a human donor in good health.

This rearrangement joins TRBV5-6 to TRBJ2-1; D gene uncertain. Per the germline V gene, CDR1 is SGHDT and CDR2 is YYEEEE. The CDR3 spans 11 residues. V was trimmed by 4 bases and J by 5 bases, leaving 4 bases between them. As DNA, the CDR3 is TGTGCCAGCAGCGTAAACAATGAGCAGTTCTTC. Translated: CASSVNNEQFF.

The genes are TRBV10-1 and TRBJ2-1; 9 bases line up with TRBD1. V shed 5 bases, J shed 6 bases, and the junction held 8 bases outside the gene matches. Germline assignment: CDR1 WNHNN and CDR2 SYGVQD (reference sequence). The CDR3 sequence is 15 residues long. The CDR3 sequence: CASSRRQGVPNEQFF. Here the CDR3 DNA reads TGCGCCAGCAGTAGGAGACAGGGGGTCCCCAATGAGCAGTTCTTC.

The chain combines TRBV6-1 with TRBJ2-1; the match to TRBD2 covers 9 bases. Trimming removed 1 base from V and 5 bases from J; junction bases left unmatched: 9. The CDR3 runs 17 residues. Looked up from germline, CDR1 is MNHNS and CDR2 is SASEGT. The CDR3 DNA follows: TGTGCCAGCAGTGAAGAAAAATGGACTAGCGTACACAATGAGCAGTTCTTC. It encodes CASSEEKWTSVHNEQFF.

This sequence joins TRBV5-1 and TRBJ1-2, with 8 bases that match TRBD1. CDR1 is SGHRS and CDR2 is YFSETQ in the germline V gene. The ends lost 6 bases at V and 1 base at J; junction bases unmatched: 11. The CDR3 sequence is 16 residues long. In nucleotides, the CDR3 is TGCGCCAGCACCGGGACAGGAGATCGATTTAACTATGGCTACACCTTC. It yields the protein CASTGTGDRFNYGYTF.

This chain joins TRBV9 and TRBJ2-5; unclear D gene. The CDR3 is made up of 13 amino acids. Trimming stripped 1 base from V and 2 bases from J, with 6 bases between. CDR1 SGDLS and CDR2 YYNGEE come from the germline V gene. The CDR3 protein is CASSVNVQETQYF. The CDR3 nucleotides are TGTGCCAGCAGCGTAAATGTACAAGAGACCCAGTACTTC.

The V call is TRBV9, the J call TRBJ1-1; D is perhaps TRBD1 (6 bases). Between the trimmed V and J ends, which lost 0 bases and 0 bases, there was a span of 9 bases. CDR3 length equals 15 residues. Per the germline V gene, CDR1 is SGDLS and CDR2 is YYNGEE. CDR3 in DNA: TGTGCCAGCAGCGTAGCTGAGGGGGTGAACACTGAAGCTTTCTTT. It codes for CASSVAEGVNTEAFF.

The chain carries TRBV4-1 and TRBJ2-3, with 8 bases identical to TRBD2. The CDR3 runs 13 residues. Germline CDR1 is MGHRA and CDR2 is YSYEKL. V lost 7 bases to trimming and J lost 6 bases; unmatched junction nucleotides: 6. CDR3 sequence: CASTGTSWDTQYF. CDR3 DNA: TGCGCCAGCACCGGGACTAGTTGGGATACGCAGTATTTT.

This chain connects TRBV5-1 to TRBJ2-2, with 10 bases that match TRBD2. In germline, CDR1 is SGHRS, CDR2 YFSETQ. CDR3 length equals 16 residues. The ends lost 4 bases at V and 6 bases at J; junction bases unmatched: 9. This CDR3 reads CASSTLTSGEAGELFF. CDR3 DNA sequence: TGCGCCAGCAGCACACTCACTAGCGGGGAAGCCGGGGAGCTGTTTTTT.

V is TRBV13 and J is TRBJ1-2, with D possibly being TRBD1 (5 bases). This CDR3 is built from 13 residues. V was clipped by 4 bases and J by 4 bases, with 10 bases between them. Germline V CDR1 and CDR2: PRHDT, FYEKMQ (reference sequence). CDR3 nucleotide sequence: TGTGCCAGCAGCTCTGGGGGGTCCTATGGCTACACCTTC. It is translated as CASSSGGSYGYTF.

In its sample, this clone is medium-sized. This chain connects TRBV9 to TRBJ2-7; 9 bases line up with TRBD2. Germline V gene sequence: CDR1 SGDLS, CDR2 YYNGEE. The CDR3 runs 15 residues. The trim removed 0 bases at V and 3 bases at J, leaving 4 bases unmatched. CDR3 loop: CASSVAGGGGYEQYF. The CDR3 DNA sequence: TGTGCCAGCAGCGTAGCTGGCGGGGGGGGCTACGAGCAGTACTTC.

This chain connects TRBV27 to TRBJ1-2, with a tentative D call TRBD1 (6 bases). The CDR3 is 13 residues long. Germline CDR1 and CDR2: MNHEY and SMNVEV (reference sequence). V was shortened by 5 bases and J by 6 bases, with 13 bases between the two germline ends. The DNA of the CDR3 is TGTGCCAGCAGTACTCAGGGGTTTCATGGCTACACCTTC. Its translation: CASSTQGFHGYTF.